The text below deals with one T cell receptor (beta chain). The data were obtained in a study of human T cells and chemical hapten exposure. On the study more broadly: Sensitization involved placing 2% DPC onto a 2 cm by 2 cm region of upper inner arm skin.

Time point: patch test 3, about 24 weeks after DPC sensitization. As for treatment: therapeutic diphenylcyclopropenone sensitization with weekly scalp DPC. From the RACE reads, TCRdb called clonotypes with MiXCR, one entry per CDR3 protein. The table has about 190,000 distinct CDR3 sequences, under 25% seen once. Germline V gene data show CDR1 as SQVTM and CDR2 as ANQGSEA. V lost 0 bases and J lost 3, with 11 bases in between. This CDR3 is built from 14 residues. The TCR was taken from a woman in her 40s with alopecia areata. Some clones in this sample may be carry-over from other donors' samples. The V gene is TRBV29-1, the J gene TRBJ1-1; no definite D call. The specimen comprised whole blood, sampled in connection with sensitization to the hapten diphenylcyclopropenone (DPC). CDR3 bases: TGCAGCGTTGAAGATCGCGGGAGCCACACTGAAGCTTTCTTT. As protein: CSVEDRGSHTEAFF.